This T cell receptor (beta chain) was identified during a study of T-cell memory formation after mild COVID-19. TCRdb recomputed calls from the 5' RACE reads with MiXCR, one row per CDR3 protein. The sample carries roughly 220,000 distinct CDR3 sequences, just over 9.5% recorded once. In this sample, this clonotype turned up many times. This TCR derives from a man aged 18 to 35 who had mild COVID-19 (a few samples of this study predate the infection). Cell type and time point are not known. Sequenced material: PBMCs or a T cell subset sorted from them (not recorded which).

The CDR3 here is CSAPVAGGGLYNTGELFF. The CDR3 DNA follows: TGCAGTGCCCCCGTCGCAGGGGGGGGCCTGTATAACACCGGGGAGCTGTTTTTT. The chain links TRBV20-1 to TRBJ2-2; either TRBD1 or TRBD2 may fit D (7 bases each). This CDR3 has 18 amino acids. Germline assignment: CDR1 DFQATT and CDR2 SNEGSKA (reference sequence). V lost 6 bases and J lost 2, with 25 bases in between.